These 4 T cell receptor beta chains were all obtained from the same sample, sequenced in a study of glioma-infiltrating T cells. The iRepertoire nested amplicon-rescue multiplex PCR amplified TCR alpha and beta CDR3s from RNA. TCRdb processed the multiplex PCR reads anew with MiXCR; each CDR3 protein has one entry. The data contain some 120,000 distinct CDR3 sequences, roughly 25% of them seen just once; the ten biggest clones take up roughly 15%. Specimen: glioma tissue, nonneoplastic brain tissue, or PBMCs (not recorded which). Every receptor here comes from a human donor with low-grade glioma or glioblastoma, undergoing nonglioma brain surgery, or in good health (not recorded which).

DNA of the CDR3: TGTGCCAGCAGCCAAGATGAAATAGGGGACTTGGGTTCTGGGGCCAACGTCCTGACTTTC. Translated, it gives CASSQDEIGDLGSGANVLTF. The chain combines TRBV4-2 with TRBJ2-6; possibly TRBD2 for D (6 bases). CDR3 length: 20 amino acids. The V gene lost 0 bases and the J gene lost 1 base, with 19 bases spanning the gap. CDR1 is LGHNA, CDR2 YNFKEQ, per germline.

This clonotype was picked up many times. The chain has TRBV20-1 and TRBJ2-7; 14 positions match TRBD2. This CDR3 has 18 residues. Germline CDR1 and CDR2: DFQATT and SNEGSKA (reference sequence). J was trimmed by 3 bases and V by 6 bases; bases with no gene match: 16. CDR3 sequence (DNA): TGCAGTGCCGCCTCCGGGACTAGCGGGAGAGGTGCCTACTACGAGCAGTACTTC. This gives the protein CSAASGTSGRGAYYEQYF.

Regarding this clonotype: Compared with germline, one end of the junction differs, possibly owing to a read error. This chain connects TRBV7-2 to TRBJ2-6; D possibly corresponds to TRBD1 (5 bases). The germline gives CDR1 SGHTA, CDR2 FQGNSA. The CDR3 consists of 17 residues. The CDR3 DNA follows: TGTGCCAGCAGCGTATCCTTTCAGGGTCCTGGGGCCAACGTCCAGACTTTC. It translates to CASSVSFQGPGANVQTF.

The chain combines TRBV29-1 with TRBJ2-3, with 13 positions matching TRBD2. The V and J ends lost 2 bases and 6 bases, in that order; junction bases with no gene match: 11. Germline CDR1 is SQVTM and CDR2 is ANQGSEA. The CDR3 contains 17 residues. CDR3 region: CSVERTSGSWELDTQYF. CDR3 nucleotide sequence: TGCAGCGTTGAAAGGACTAGCGGGAGTTGGGAGCTGGATACGCAGTATTTT.